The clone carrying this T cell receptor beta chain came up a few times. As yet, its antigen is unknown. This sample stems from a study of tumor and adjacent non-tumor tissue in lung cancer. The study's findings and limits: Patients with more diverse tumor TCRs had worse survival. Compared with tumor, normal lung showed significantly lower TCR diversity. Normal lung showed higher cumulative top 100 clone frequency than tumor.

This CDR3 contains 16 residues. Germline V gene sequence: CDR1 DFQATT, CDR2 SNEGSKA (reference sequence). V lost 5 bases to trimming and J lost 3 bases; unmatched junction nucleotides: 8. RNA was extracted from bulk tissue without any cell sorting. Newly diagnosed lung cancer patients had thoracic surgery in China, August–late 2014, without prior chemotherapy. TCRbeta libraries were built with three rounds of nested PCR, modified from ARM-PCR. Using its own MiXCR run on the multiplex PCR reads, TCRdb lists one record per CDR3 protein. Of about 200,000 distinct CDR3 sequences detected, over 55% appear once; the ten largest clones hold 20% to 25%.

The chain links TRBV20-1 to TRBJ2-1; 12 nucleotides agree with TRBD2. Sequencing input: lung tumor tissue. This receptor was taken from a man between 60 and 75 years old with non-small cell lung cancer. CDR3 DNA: TGCAGTGCTTGGAGACTAGCGGGAGATCTCTACAATGAGCAGTTCTTC. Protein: CSAWRLAGDLYNEQFF.